The next 17 T cell receptor beta chains were all read from a single sample in a study of blood T cells in healthy people across ages (dated by TCRdb to the mid-2010s). Preparation of the library involved 5' RACE. The instrument was an Illumina HiSeq 2500. A second roughly 6 to 12 cycle PCR used a sample-barcoded 5' primer and a J-beta primer mix. The public reads were run again by TCRdb, first through fastp at Q25 and then through MiXCR, and only productive beta chains were kept. Duplicate CDR3 protein sequences are folded into a single record with the most common DNA and genes. Across this sample there are 1.5 million to 1.8 million distinct CDR3 sequences, with approximately 39% seen only once. The top ten constitute around 4% of the sample. The sequenced material came from blood. The receptors originated from a woman aged 18-29 years in good health.

On this clonotype: The junction departs from the called germline gene at one end, perhaps through a read error. V is TRBV20-1 and J is TRBJ1-2, with D perhaps matching TRBD1 (5 bases). Germline V gene data show CDR1 as DFQATT and CDR2 as SNEGSKA (reference sequence). The CDR3 covers 11 residues. CDR3 residues: CSTSLQGRYTF. CDR3 coding DNA: TGCAGTACTAGTCTTCAGGGACGCTACACCTTC.

Of note for this clonotype: A junction boundary mismatches the germline segment, possibly from a read error. The chain uses TRBV7-6 and TRBJ2-2; 8 bases map to TRBD1. The CDR3 extends over 14 amino acids. Germline lookup yields CDR1 SGHVS and CDR2 FNYEAQ. The CDR3 protein is CASSWQGAAGELFF. Here the CDR3 DNA reads TGTGCTAGCAGCTGGCAGGGGGCCGCCGGGGAGCTGTTTTTT.

This chain joins TRBV7-2 and TRBJ2-3; 8 bases line up with TRBD2. With V trimmed by 6 bases and J by 6 bases, 17 bases remained unmatched. CDR1 is SGHTA, CDR2 FQGNSA, per germline. The CDR3 has 17 residues. The CDR3 loop is CASSQAGAGPRSDTQYF. Here the CDR3 DNA reads TGTGCCAGCAGTCAAGCGGGAGCCGGGCCCAGGTCGGATACGCAGTATTTT.

The sample holds a few counts of this clonotype. The chain combines TRBV12-3 or TRBV12-4 with TRBJ2-3; D tentatively fits TRBD1 or TRBD2 (5 bases each). The ends were cut back, 8 bases at V and 2 bases at J, with 14 bases in the middle. This CDR3 is 14 amino acids long. CDR3 DNA: TGTGCCAGCGGGGGAGCGGCCTCCACAGATACGCAGTATTTT. Translating gives CASGGAASTDTQYF.

This clonotype has a handful of counts. The DNA for the CDR3 is TGTGCCTCCTGTTCTGTCGTTGGACATCCGAACACCGGGGAGCTGTTTTTT. The encoded protein is CASCSVVGHPNTGELFF. This chain uses TRBV24-1 with TRBJ2-2; D might be TRBD1 (5 bases). V gave up 12 bases and J gave up 0 bases, with 22 bases separating them. Germline assignment: CDR1 KGHDR and CDR2 SFDVKD. CDR3 length equals 17 residues.

The chain links TRBV6-2 or TRBV6-3 to TRBJ1-5; perhaps TRBD1 as D (6 bases). This CDR3 has 13 amino acids. V lost 6 bases to trimming and J lost 5 bases, with 11 bases between them. Per germline, CDR1 MNHEY and CDR2 SVGEGT. The CDR3 DNA is TGTGCCAGCAGCAACGACAGGTATCAGCCCCAGCATTTT. Protein: CASSNDRYQPQHF.

This chain links TRBV6-5 with TRBJ2-1; D might be TRBD1 (6 bases). V was trimmed by 4 bases and J by 5 bases, leaving 12 bases between them. Germline V CDR1 and CDR2: MNHEY, SVGAGI. CDR3 size: 14 residues. CDR3 in amino acids: CASSWDNGHNEQFF. CDR3 DNA sequence: TGTGCCAGCAGTTGGGACAATGGCCACAATGAGCAGTTCTTC.

The genes are TRBV4-1 and TRBJ2-3; 8 bases are a match to TRBD2. The CDR3 has 13 residues. The V segment lost 6 bases and the J segment 8 bases; nucleotides outside the gene matches: 7. Looked up from germline, CDR1 is MGHRA and CDR2 is YSYEKL. This CDR3 is CASRIPAGGTQYF. The CDR3 coding sequence is TGCGCCAGCAGAATCCCCGCGGGGGGTACGCAGTATTTT.

This clonotype was observed a few times. One end of the junction does not line up with germline, which may come from a read error. The chain uses TRBV19 and TRBJ1-6; D not resolved. The length of the CDR3 is 14 residues. Per germline, CDR1 LNHDA and CDR2 SQIVND (reference sequence). The CDR3 DNA follows: TGTGCCAGTTCCTTGGCCACAGAGAATTCACCCCCCCACTTT. It codes for CASSLATENSPPHF.

This chain links TRBV10-3 with TRBJ2-1; 7 bases line up with TRBD2. Germline assignment: CDR1 ENHRY and CDR2 SYGVKD. With V trimmed by 0 bases and J by 4 bases, 9 bases remained unmatched. The length of the CDR3 is 17 residues. CDR3 region: CAISESITGSGYNEQFF. The CDR3 DNA is TGTGCCATCAGTGAGTCGATTACTGGTAGCGGGTACAATGAGCAGTTCTTC.

This clonotype has just a few counts. The gene calls are TRBV6-5 and TRBJ1-2; D is unresolved. This CDR3 comprises 15 residues. V lost 2 bases and J 7 bases, leaving 17 bases between the germline ends. Germline CDR1 and CDR2: MNHEY and SVGAGI. The CDR3 here is CASSYENPRAGGYTF. The CDR3 DNA is TGTGCCAGCAGTTACGAGAATCCACGGGCGGGTGGCTACACCTTC.

This clonotype came up a few times. V is TRBV7-2 and J is TRBJ1-2; TRBD1 agrees at 11 bases. Unmatched junction bases numbered 10, after V lost 5 bases and J lost 5 bases. CDR1 SGHTA and CDR2 FQGNSA come from the germline V gene. The CDR3 is 16 amino acids. The CDR3 region is CASSLTGTGGYYGYTF. Written as DNA, the CDR3 is TGTGCCAGCAGCCTAACGGGGACAGGGGGGTATTATGGCTACACCTTC.

This clonotype has more than one count but fewer than ten. The genes are TRBV10-3 and TRBJ1-5; D might be TRBD1 (5 bases). The germline V and J ends were trimmed by 3 bases and 4 bases, with 10 bases remaining between them. There are 14 residues in the CDR3. The germline gives CDR1 ENHRY, CDR2 SYGVKD. The CDR3 sequence: CAISDRTTNQPQHF. CDR3 bases: TGTGCCATCAGTGATAGGACAACTAATCAGCCCCAGCATTTT.

This clonotype has only a few counts. The V gene is TRBV29-1, the J gene TRBJ1-1, with a weak D call TRBD1 (6 bases). Looked up from germline, CDR1 is SQVTM and CDR2 is ANQGSEA. CDR3 length: 13 amino acids. V was clipped by 6 bases and J by 2 bases, with 13 bases between them. The CDR3 here is CSVPGAANTEAFF. In nucleotides, the CDR3 is TGCAGCGTCCCAGGGGCCGCCAACACTGAAGCTTTCTTT. The whole variable domain, filled in from reference TRBV29-1 and TRBJ1-1, reads SAVISQKPSRDICQRGTSLTIQCQVDSQVTMMFWYRQQPGQSLTLIATANQGSEATYESGFVIDKFPISRPNLTFSTLTVSNMSPEDSSIYLCSVPGAANTEAFFGQGTRLTVV.

The chain couples TRBV29-1 to TRBJ2-1, with D possibly being TRBD1 (5 bases). Germline CDR1 SQVTM, CDR2 ANQGSEA. CDR3 length: 15 amino acids. V was shortened by 5 bases and J by 0 bases, with 14 bases between the two germline ends. CDR3 loop: CSVQRGPSSYNEQFF. CDR3 bases: TGCAGCGTTCAAAGGGGCCCGAGCTCCTACAATGAGCAGTTCTTC.

V is TRBV29-1 and J is TRBJ2-7; D is perhaps TRBD1 (5 bases). The CDR3 consists of 12 residues. V shed 3 bases and J shed 4 bases, with 10 bases lying between them. Germline CDR1 and CDR2: SQVTM and ANQGSEA. The CDR3 region is CSVDTGWYEQYF. In nucleotides, the CDR3 is TGCAGCGTTGATACAGGTTGGTACGAGCAGTACTTC.

V gene TRBV29-1 combines with J gene TRBJ2-1; 13 bases are shared with TRBD2. Looked up from germline, CDR1 is SQVTM and CDR2 is ANQGSEA. V lost 5 bases, J lost 7 bases, and 11 bases stayed unmatched. This CDR3 comprises 16 residues. CDR3 coding DNA: TGCAGCGTTTCGGGACTAGCGGGACGCTTAGGTAATGAGCAGTTCTTC. Translation: CSVSGLAGRLGNEQFF.